This T cell receptor (beta chain) is drawn from a study of T-cell memory formation after mild COVID-19. Study as a whole: TCR clusters were largely donor specific.

Employing constant-segment primers, 5'RACE generated TCR alpha and TCR beta cDNA libraries bearing sample barcodes and UMIs. MiXCR, run by TCRdb on the 5' RACE reads, gives a single entry per CDR3 protein. The sample yields around 310,000 distinct CDR3 sequences, around a fifth seen once. Per germline, CDR1 SNHLY and CDR2 FYNNEI. V lost 3 bases and J 2 bases, leaving 7 bases between the germline ends. This CDR3 is built from 13 residues. General study points: Pre-infection memory held some responding clones, suggesting pre-existing cross-reactive T cells responded. Mostly located in CM and EM were contracting CD4+ clones, with contracting CD8+ clones located in EMRA.

A word on this clonotype: Its antigen is undetermined.

The V call is TRBV2, the J call TRBJ1-1; D gene unclear. This receptor was obtained from a man aged 18 to 29 who had mild COVID-19 (a few samples of this study predate the infection). Cell type and time point are not known. Sample: PBMCs or a T cell subset sorted from them (not recorded which). Here the CDR3 reads CASSDGLNTEAFF. The CDR3 coding sequence is TGTGCCAGCAGTGACGGACTTAACACTGAAGCTTTCTTT. The whole variable domain, filled in from reference TRBV2 and TRBJ1-1, reads EPEVTQTPSHQVTQMGQEVILRCVPISNHLYFYWYRQILGQKVEFLVSFYNNEISEKSEIFDDQFSVERPDGSNFTLKIRSTKLEDSAMYFCASSDGLNTEAFFGQGTRLTVV.